This TCR beta chain comes out of a study of T cell responses to AZD1222 COVID-19 vaccine. Produced via immunoSEQ multiplex PCR; TCRdb's table is partial and in-frame only. The sample shows roughly 200,000 clones, just over 90% of them seen only once. Points from the study as a whole: Just a handful of people given AZD1222 tested seropositive at baseline. A mostly white British donor set with more females was recruited, and clonal diversity was possibly underestimated. There were vaccine-associated CD4 TCRs across spike, dominant at 160-218 and 743-854.

The germline V and J ends were trimmed by 1 base and 6 bases, with 10 bases remaining between them. The CDR3 runs 13 residues. Germline-derived CDR1 and CDR2 are SEHNR and FQNEAQ (reference sequence). Concerning this clone itself: Its antigen is currently unknown.

This material consisted of peripheral blood, taken 28 days after the second dose of the MenACWY control vaccine. The chain combines TRBV7-9 with TRBJ2-7; perhaps D is TRBD1 or TRBD2 (5 bases each). This receptor was obtained from an adult who received the MenACWY meningococcal vaccine as a control. The CDR3 reads CASSLEAGTEQYF. DNA of the CDR3: TGTGCCAGCAGCTTAGAAGCTGGGACCGAGCAGTACTTC.